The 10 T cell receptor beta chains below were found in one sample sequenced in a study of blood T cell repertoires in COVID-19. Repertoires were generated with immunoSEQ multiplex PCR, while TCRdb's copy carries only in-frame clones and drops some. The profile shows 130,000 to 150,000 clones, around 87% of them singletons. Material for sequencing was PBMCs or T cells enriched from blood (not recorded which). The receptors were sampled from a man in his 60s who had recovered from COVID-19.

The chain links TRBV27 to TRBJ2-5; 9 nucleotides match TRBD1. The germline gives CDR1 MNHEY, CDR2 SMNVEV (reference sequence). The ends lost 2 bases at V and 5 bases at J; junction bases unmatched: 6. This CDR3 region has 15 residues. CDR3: CASSLGGQGSETQYF. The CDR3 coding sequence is TGTGCCAGCAGTTTAGGGGGACAGGGTTCGGAGACCCAGTACTTC.

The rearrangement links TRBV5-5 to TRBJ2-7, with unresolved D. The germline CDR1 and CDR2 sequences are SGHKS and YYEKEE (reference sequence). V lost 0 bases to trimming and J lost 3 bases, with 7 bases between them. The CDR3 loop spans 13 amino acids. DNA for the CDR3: TGTGCCAGCAGCTTGGACATATTCTACGAGCAGTACTTC. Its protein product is CASSLDIFYEQYF.

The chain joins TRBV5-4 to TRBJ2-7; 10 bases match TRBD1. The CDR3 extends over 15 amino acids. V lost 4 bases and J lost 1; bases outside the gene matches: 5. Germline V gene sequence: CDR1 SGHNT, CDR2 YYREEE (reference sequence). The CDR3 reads CASSAGQGWSYEQYF. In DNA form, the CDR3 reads TGTGCCAGCAGCGCGGGACAGGGGTGGTCCTACGAGCAGTACTTC.

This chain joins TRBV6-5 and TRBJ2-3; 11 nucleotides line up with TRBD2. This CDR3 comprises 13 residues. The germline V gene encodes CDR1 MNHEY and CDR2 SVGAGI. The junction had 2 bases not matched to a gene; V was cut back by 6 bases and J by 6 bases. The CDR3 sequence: CASRLAGVDTQYF. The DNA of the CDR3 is TGTGCCAGCAGACTAGCGGGAGTGGATACGCAGTATTTT.

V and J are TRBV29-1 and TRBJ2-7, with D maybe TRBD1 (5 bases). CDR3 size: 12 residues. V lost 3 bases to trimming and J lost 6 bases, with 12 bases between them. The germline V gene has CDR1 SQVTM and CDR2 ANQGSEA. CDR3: CSVDPGHGEQYF. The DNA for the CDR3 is TGCAGCGTTGACCCAGGGCATGGCGAGCAGTACTTC.

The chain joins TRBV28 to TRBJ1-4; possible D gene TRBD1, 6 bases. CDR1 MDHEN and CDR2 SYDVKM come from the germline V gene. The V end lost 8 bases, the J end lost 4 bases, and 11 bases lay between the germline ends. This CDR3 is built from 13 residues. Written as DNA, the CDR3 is TGTGCCAGCTCAGGGGTTATTAATGAAAAACTGTTTTTT. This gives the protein CASSGVINEKLFF.

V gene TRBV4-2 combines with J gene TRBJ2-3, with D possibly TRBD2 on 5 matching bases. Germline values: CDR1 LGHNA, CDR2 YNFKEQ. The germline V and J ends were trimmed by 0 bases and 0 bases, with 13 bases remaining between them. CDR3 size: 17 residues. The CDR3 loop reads CASSQERGSASTDTQYF. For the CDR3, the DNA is TGTGCCAGCAGCCAAGAACGAGGTAGCGCCAGCACAGATACGCAGTATTTT.

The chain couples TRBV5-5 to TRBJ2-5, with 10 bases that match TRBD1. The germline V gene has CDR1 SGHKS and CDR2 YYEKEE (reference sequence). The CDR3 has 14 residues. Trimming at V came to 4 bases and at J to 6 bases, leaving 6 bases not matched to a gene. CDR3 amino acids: CASSQGQGTKTQYF. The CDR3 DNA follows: TGTGCCAGCAGCCAGGGACAGGGGACGAAGACCCAGTACTTC.

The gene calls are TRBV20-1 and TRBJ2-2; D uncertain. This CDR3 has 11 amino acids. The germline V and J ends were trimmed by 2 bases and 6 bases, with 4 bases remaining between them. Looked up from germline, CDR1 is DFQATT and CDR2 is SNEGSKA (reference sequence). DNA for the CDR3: TGCAGTGCTAGACGGGCCGGGGAGCTGTTTTTT. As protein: CSARRAGELFF.

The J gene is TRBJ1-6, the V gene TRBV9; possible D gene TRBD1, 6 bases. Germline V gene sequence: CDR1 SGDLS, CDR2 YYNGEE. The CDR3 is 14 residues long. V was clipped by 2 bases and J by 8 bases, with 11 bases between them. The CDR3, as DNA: TGTGCCAGCAGCGTTACAGGGCTCGATTCACCCCTCCACTTT. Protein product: CASSVTGLDSPLHF.